Presented here are 30 T cell receptor beta chains from one specimen sequenced in a study of OX40 agonist ivuxolimab in advanced cancers. Using immunoSEQ multiplex PCR, the repertoire was profiled, and TCRdb retains in-frame clones only, with some absent. The sample holds around 80,000 clones, approximately 90% seen once. The sample consisted of CD4+ or CD8+ T cells sorted from blood, taken in a trial of the OX40 agonist ivuxolimab. The receptors here all came from an adult with an advanced solid tumor such as melanoma, head and neck, liver or kidney cancer.

V gene TRBV7-9 combines with J gene TRBJ2-7; a weak D match, TRBD1 (6 bases). Germline V gene sequence: CDR1 SEHNR, CDR2 FQNEAQ (reference sequence). The CDR3 spans 14 residues. The germline V and J ends were trimmed by 1 base and 2 bases, with 9 bases remaining between them. The CDR3 region has the DNA TGTGCCAGCAGCTTAGGATGGGACACCTACGAGCAGTACTTC. This codes for CASSLGWDTYEQYF. The variable domain in full, completed from reference TRBV7-9 and TRBJ2-7, reads DTGVSQNPRHKITKRGQNVTFRCDPISEHNRLYWYRQTLGQGPEFLTYFQNEAQLEKSRLLSDRFSAERPKGSFSTLEIQRTEQGDSAMYLCASSLGWDTYEQYFGPGTRLTVT.

The chain has TRBV2 and TRBJ2-3, with a tentative D call TRBD1 (5 bases). This CDR3 spans 15 amino acids. Germline V lookup: CDR1 SNHLY, CDR2 FYNNEI. The V and J ends lost 1 base and 3 bases respectively, with 11 bases between them. The CDR3 loop is CASSEGRVGTDTQYF. CDR3 coding DNA: TGTGCCAGCAGTGAAGGCAGGGTAGGGACAGATACGCAGTATTTT.

This sequence joins TRBV5-1 and TRBJ1-1; TRBD1 is a possible D gene (5 bases). V was cut by 4 bases and J by 1 base, with 14 bases left in between. Germline V lookup: CDR1 SGHRS, CDR2 YFSETQ. The CDR3 length is 15 residues. The CDR3 is CASSPLSGANTEAFF. The CDR3 region has the DNA TGCGCCAGCAGCCCACTTAGCGGGGCGAACACTGAAGCTTTCTTT.

The chain employs TRBV5-1 and TRBJ2-7, with 10 positions matching TRBD1. V lost 0 bases and J lost 6; bases outside the gene matches: 6. This CDR3 has 15 residues. Germline V gene data show CDR1 as SGHRS and CDR2 as YFSETQ. The CDR3, as DNA: TGCGCCAGCAGCTTGGGACAGGGGGCACTTCCCGAGCAGTACTTC. Protein: CASSLGQGALPEQYF.

The chain has TRBV11-3 and TRBJ1-4, with D uncertain. Germline CDR1 SGHNT, CDR2 YENEEA. The CDR3 contains 15 residues. The ends were cut back, 5 bases at V and 0 bases at J, with 10 bases in the middle. This CDR3 reads CASSIGVATNEKLFF. The CDR3 DNA sequence: TGTGCCAGCAGCATTGGGGTTGCAACTAATGAAAAACTGTTTTTT.

V usage is TRBV11-1 and J usage is TRBJ2-3; D might be TRBD2 (7 bases). Between the trimmed V and J ends, which lost 4 bases and 4 bases, there was a span of 18 bases. There are 16 residues in the CDR3. The germline gives CDR1 SGHAT, CDR2 FQDESV (reference sequence). The CDR3 here is CASSSNGGLRADTQYF. CDR3 DNA sequence: TGTGCCAGCAGCTCTAACGGGGGGCTGAGGGCAGATACGCAGTATTTT.

The genes are TRBV19 and TRBJ1-1, with 7 nucleotides matching TRBD1. CDR1 and CDR2 from the germline V gene are LNHDA and SQIVND (reference sequence). V dropped 5 bases and J dropped 4; count of bases not matched to a gene: 10. The CDR3 has 15 amino acids. CDR3: CASSSYLTGPTEAFF. The CDR3 nucleotides are TGTGCCAGTAGTTCCTACTTGACAGGGCCCACTGAAGCTTTCTTT.

The V and J genes are TRBV6-1 and TRBJ1-2; D is unresolved. Trimming pared 2 bases from V and 4 bases from J, leaving 5 bases between. Germline lookup yields CDR1 MNHNS and CDR2 SASEGT. This CDR3 contains 12 residues. CDR3 in amino acids: CASSEQIYGYTF. In DNA, the CDR3 is TGTGCCAGCAGTGAACAGATCTATGGCTACACCTTC.

The chain employs TRBV5-1 and TRBJ2-3; TRBD2 matches 9 bases. Germline V lookup: CDR1 SGHRS, CDR2 YFSETQ. The CDR3 is 16 amino acids. The V segment lost 0 bases and the J segment 4 bases; nucleotides outside the gene matches: 6. CDR3 loop: CASSLEAGGPADTQYF. CDR3 DNA: TGCGCCAGCAGCTTGGAGGCGGGGGGGCCCGCAGATACGCAGTATTTT.

This chain uses TRBV10-1 with TRBJ2-5; perhaps TRBD2 as D (5 bases). The DNA end lines up better with TRBJ2-7; the J call may be wrong. CDR1 and CDR2 from the germline V gene are WNHNN and SYGVQD (reference sequence). This CDR3 is 15 amino acids long. The CDR3 nucleotides are TGCGCCAGCAGTGAGGGTTACGGGGAAGGAGGCGAGCAGTACTTC. Its translation: CASSEGYGEGGEQYF.

The V call is TRBV5-5, the J call TRBJ2-5, with 7 nucleotides matching TRBD2. The germline V gene has CDR1 SGHKS and CDR2 YYEKEE (reference sequence). The CDR3 runs to 15 residues. With V trimmed by 0 bases and J by 2 bases, 4 bases remained unmatched. The CDR3 loop is CASSLDSGRQETQYF. Written as DNA, the CDR3 is TGTGCCAGCAGCTTGGATAGCGGGCGGCAAGAGACCCAGTACTTC.

The chain employs TRBV5-1 and TRBJ2-1, with D possibly TRBD1 on 5 matching bases. The CDR3 runs to 16 residues. Germline assignment: CDR1 SGHRS and CDR2 YFSETQ. Trimming stripped 0 bases from V and 9 bases from J, with 19 bases between. Here the CDR3 DNA reads TGCGCCAGCAGCTTGGATGCAGGGTATGGTAATAGTGAGCAGTTCTTC. Translation gives CASSLDAGYGNSEQFF.

V gene TRBV5-4 combines with J gene TRBJ2-3; 12 bases line up with TRBD2. The CDR3 has 14 amino acids. Trimming at V came to 3 bases and at J to 5 bases, leaving 1 base not matched to a gene. Germline V gives CDR1 SGHNT, CDR2 YYREEE (reference sequence). The CDR3 sequence is CASSSTSGGDTQYF. In DNA form, the CDR3 reads TGTGCCAGCAGCTCGACTAGCGGGGGAGATACGCAGTATTTT.

The chain joins TRBV27 to TRBJ1-6; D is uncertain. The CDR3 extends over 15 amino acids. Trimming removed 0 bases at V and 8 bases at J, with 11 bases between. The germline CDR1 and CDR2 sequences are MNHEY and SMNVEV (reference sequence). Here the CDR3 reads CASSLSSGVYSPLHF. For the CDR3, the DNA is TGTGCCAGCAGTTTATCGAGTGGGGTTTATTCACCCCTCCACTTT.

The rearrangement links TRBV7-9 to TRBJ2-3; TRBD2 aligns across 10 bases. The germline V gene has CDR1 SEHNR and CDR2 FQNEAQ (reference sequence). The trim removed 0 bases at V and 4 bases at J, leaving 4 bases unmatched. The CDR3 consists of 16 residues. CDR3 nucleotide sequence: TGTGCCAGCAGCTTAGCGTCTAGCGGGGGCCCAGATACGCAGTATTTT. It encodes CASSLASSGGPDTQYF.

V and J are TRBV5-1 and TRBJ2-6; D is ambiguous. The CDR3 is 14 amino acids. Trimming shortened V by 1 base and J by 0 bases, and 2 bases separated the two germline ends. From germline, CDR1 is SGHRS and CDR2 YFSETQ. CDR3 loop: CASSLSSGANVLTF. The CDR3, as DNA: TGCGCCAGCAGCTTGAGCTCTGGGGCCAACGTCCTGACTTTC.

The chain joins TRBV9 to TRBJ1-3; TRBD1 might be the D (5 bases). The germline V gene encodes CDR1 SGDLS and CDR2 YYNGEE. The CDR3 is 18 residues long. The V end lost 4 bases, the J end lost 0 bases, and 20 bases lay between the germline ends. The CDR3 sequence is CASSREGRAGFSGNTIYF. The CDR3 DNA reads as TGTGCCAGCAGCAGAGAAGGCAGGGCAGGGTTCTCTGGAAACACCATATATTTT. The variable domain in full, completed from reference TRBV9 and TRBJ1-3, reads DSGVTQTPKHLITATGQRVTLRCSPRSGDLSVYWYQQSLDQGLQFLIQYYNGEERAKGNILERFSAQQFPDLHSELNLSSLELGDSALYFCASSREGRAGFSGNTIYFGEGSWLTVV.

This chain links TRBV9 with TRBJ1-6; no firm D call. Germline lookup yields CDR1 SGDLS and CDR2 YYNGEE. The V end was cut by 4 bases, the J end by 10 bases, with 15 bases between. This CDR3 is built from 14 residues. CDR3 amino acids: CASSPPAIGSPLHF. For the CDR3, the DNA is TGTGCCAGCAGCCCCCCGGCCATCGGATCACCCCTCCACTTT.

V is TRBV2 and J is TRBJ2-5; 8 bases are a match to TRBD1. The CDR3 is 16 residues long. Germline CDR1 is SNHLY and CDR2 is FYNNEI. V shed 0 bases, J shed 5 bases, and the junction held 8 bases outside the gene matches. In nucleotides, the CDR3 is TGTGCCAGCAGTGAAGCGGGACAGGTTCTTGGGGAGACCCAGTACTTC. As protein: CASSEAGQVLGETQYF.

A note on this clone: The junction differs from germline at one of its ends, possibly a read error. The chain joins TRBV5-6 to TRBJ2-7, with 7 positions matching TRBD1. Germline V gives CDR1 SGHDT, CDR2 YYEEEE. The CDR3 has 14 amino acids. The CDR3, as DNA: TGTACCAGCATGGGACAGCCCGACACCTACGAGCAGTACTTC. It encodes CTSMGQPDTYEQYF.

The CDR3 region has the DNA TGTGCCAGCAGCCTGACAGGTGGGAGGAATGAGCAGTTCTTC. It is translated as CASSLTGGRNEQFF. The chain is built from TRBV11-3 and TRBJ2-1; D is possibly TRBD1 or TRBD2 (6 bases each). This CDR3 is built from 14 residues. Looked up from germline, CDR1 is SGHNT and CDR2 is YENEEA. V lost 5 bases, J lost 7 bases, and 15 bases lay in between. Full variable domain (rest looked up from reference TRBV11-3 and TRBJ2-1): EAGVVQSPRYKIIEKKQPVAFWCNPISGHNTLYWYLQNLGQGPELLIRYENEEAVDDSQLPKDRFSAERLKGVDSTLKIQPAELGDSAVYLCASSLTGGRNEQFFGPGTRLTVL.

This rearrangement joins TRBV20-1 to TRBJ1-2; no clear D. V lost 1 base and J lost 6, with 6 bases in between. The V gene's germline CDR1 is DFQATT and CDR2 SNEGSKA (reference sequence). The CDR3 loop spans 11 amino acids. Here the CDR3 reads CSARGENGYTF. The DNA of the CDR3 is TGCAGTGCTAGAGGTGAAAATGGCTACACCTTC.

The chain combines TRBV6-6 with TRBJ1-1, with D perhaps TRBD1 (6 bases). Germline V lookup: CDR1 MNHNY, CDR2 SVGAGI (reference sequence). CDR3 size: 14 residues. Trimming left V 5 bases short and J 2 bases short, with 12 bases between. CDR3 coding DNA: TGTGCCAGCAGTAATCGACAGGCAAACACTGAAGCTTTCTTT. As protein: CASSNRQANTEAFF.

The table lists this clone with a count of one. The rearrangement joins TRBV5-4 to TRBJ2-7; D possibly corresponds to TRBD1 (6 bases). Germline loops: CDR1 SGHNT, CDR2 YYREEE (reference sequence). The V end lost 0 bases, the J end lost 2 bases, and 12 bases lay between the germline ends. CDR3 length equals 15 residues. The CDR3 nucleotides read TGTGCCAGCAGCTTGGAAGGGGGAATGACCTACGAGCAGTACTTC. This encodes CASSLEGGMTYEQYF.

The CDR3 loop reads CASSLGVAGPNSYEQYF. CDR3 nucleotide sequence: TGCGCCAGCAGCTTGGGGGTAGCGGGGCCTAACTCCTACGAGCAGTACTTC. The chain carries TRBV5-1 and TRBJ2-7; 8 bases match TRBD2. The trim removed 0 bases at V and 0 bases at J, leaving 8 bases unmatched. CDR3 size: 17 residues. Germline lookup yields CDR1 SGHRS and CDR2 YFSETQ.

The V and J genes are TRBV4-1 and TRBJ1-5; weak D call: TRBD1 (6 bases). The V gene's germline CDR1 is MGHRA and CDR2 YSYEKL. The CDR3 has 17 residues. Between the trimmed V and J ends, which lost 0 bases and 3 bases, there was a span of 15 bases. CDR3 DNA: TGCGCCAGCAGCCAAGATCCAGGGCAGGGGATCAATCAGCCCCAGCATTTT. As protein: CASSQDPGQGINQPQHF.

V and J are TRBV13 and TRBJ2-6; no reliable D call. V lost 1 base to trimming and J lost 1 base, with 11 bases between them. CDR3 length: 17 amino acids. CDR1 is PRHDT and CDR2 is FYEKMQ in the germline V gene (reference sequence). This chain's CDR3 is CASSLEALLSGANVLTF. The CDR3 coding sequence is TGTGCCAGCAGCTTAGAGGCACTACTATCTGGGGCCAACGTCCTGACTTTC.

The CDR3 loop is CASSLALEQYF. The CDR3 bases are TGTGCCAGCAGCTTGGCGCTCGAGCAGTACTTC. This chain connects TRBV5-6 to TRBJ2-7; no clear D gene. This CDR3 spans 11 amino acids. Germline CDR1 and CDR2: SGHDT and YYEEEE. The V end was cut by 0 bases, the J end by 6 bases, with 4 bases between.

The gene calls are TRBV19 and TRBJ1-6, with 7 nucleotides matching TRBD1. The V and J ends lost 2 bases and 9 bases, in that order; junction bases with no gene match: 7. This CDR3 region has 15 residues. In germline, CDR1 is LNHDA, CDR2 SQIVND (reference sequence). The CDR3 here is CASSISHRGASPLHF. CDR3 in DNA: TGTGCCAGTAGTATAAGTCACAGGGGAGCTTCACCCCTCCACTTT.

Only a few counts were recorded for this clone. This sequence joins TRBV4-2 and TRBJ2-1, with 8 bases fitting TRBD2. Germline lookup yields CDR1 LGHNA and CDR2 YNFKEQ. V gave up 0 bases and J gave up 6 bases; unmatched junction bases: 7. There are 16 residues in the CDR3. For the CDR3, the DNA is TGTGCCAGCAGCCAAGATCAGAGCGGGAGTTTCAATGAGCAGTTCTTC. This translates into CASSQDQSGSFNEQFF.